This T cell receptor beta chain is drawn from a study of T cells after yellow fever vaccination. Whole-study results and caveats: A small proportion of clonotypes was detected in both the CD4 and CD8 compartments. Though weaker, the secondary response peaked faster, on day 5 versus 15.

The CDR3 sequence is 15 residues long. Germline V lookup: CDR1 SNHLY, CDR2 FYNNEI. TCRdb redid the calling of the 5' RACE reads with MiXCR, one entry per CDR3 protein. The repertoire has fewer than 500,000 distinct CDR3 sequences, 18% of them found once; the top ten carry roughly a sixth. Points on this clonotype: Its antigen is undetermined. The junction departs from the called germline gene at one end, perhaps through a read error.

This clonotype originated in a man aged 18 to 35 who received the YFV17D yellow fever vaccine. The starting material was PBMCs, obtained before the yellow fever booster vaccination. The chain has TRBV2 and TRBJ2-4; 8 positions match TRBD1. CDR3 loop: CASREDRGLANIQYF. In nucleotides, the CDR3 is TGTGCCAGCAGGGAAGACAGGGGCCTGGCAAACATTCAGTACTTC.